These 4 T cell receptor beta chains came from one sample sequenced in a study of Ad26.COV2.S vaccination and SARS-CoV-2 variants. The treatment denotes: around 19 received Ad26.COV2.S at low or high dose, single or two shots; roughly 5 received placebo; per-sample allocation not given. Collection of samples fell on day 63 after the first vaccine or placebo injection. Measured with immunoSEQ multiplex PCR; TCRdb has only the in-frame clones, and not every one. The table lists approximately 410,000 clones, about 90% of them singletons, with about 1.6% in the top ten. The specimen comprised peripheral blood, sampled in a trial of Ad26.COV2.S vaccine versus placebo. The receptors derive from a person between 18 and 65 years old who received the Ad26.COV2.S COVID-19 vaccine or a placebo.

The V gene is TRBV11-2, the J gene TRBJ2-2; the match to TRBD1 covers 10 bases. With 5 bases clipped from V and 2 bases from J, the junction kept 5 bases outside the gene matches. CDR3 length equals 16 residues. Germline V lookup: CDR1 SGHAT, CDR2 FQNNGV. DNA for the CDR3: TGTGCCAGCAGCCGGAGACAGGGGGCTAACACCGGGGAGCTGTTTTTT. Its translation: CASSRRQGANTGELFF.

V usage is TRBV30 and J usage is TRBJ1-4; 8 bases map to TRBD1. The junction had 13 bases not matched to a gene; V was cut back by 2 bases and J by 5 bases. This CDR3 region has 17 residues. Germline V gene lookup returns CDR1 GTSNPN and CDR2 SVGIG (reference sequence). CDR3 in DNA: TGTGCCTGGAGTCGACAGGGGATCGGGGTGAGGAATGAAAAACTGTTTTTT. Its translation is CAWSRQGIGVRNEKLFF.

This rearrangement joins TRBV2 to TRBJ2-3, with 9 nucleotides matching TRBD2. Per germline, CDR1 SNHLY and CDR2 FYNNEI. The CDR3 runs 14 residues. V shed 8 bases, J shed 4 bases, and the junction held 7 bases outside the gene matches. The CDR3 DNA sequence: TGTGCCAGCGGTCTGGGCGGGGGGGCAGATACGCAGTATTTT. Its protein is CASGLGGGADTQYF.

CDR3 sequence (DNA): TGTGCCAGCAGTTACTCTGACAGGGGTTGGTTTAGCATGAACACTGAAGCTTTCTTT. It encodes CASSYSDRGWFSMNTEAFF. This chain joins TRBV6-7 and TRBJ1-1; 8 nucleotides match TRBD1. TRBV6-7 is reported as an ORF; its role is uncertain. Losses at the gene ends were 0 bases for V and 0 bases for J; bases not matched to a gene: 12. The CDR3 length is 19 residues.